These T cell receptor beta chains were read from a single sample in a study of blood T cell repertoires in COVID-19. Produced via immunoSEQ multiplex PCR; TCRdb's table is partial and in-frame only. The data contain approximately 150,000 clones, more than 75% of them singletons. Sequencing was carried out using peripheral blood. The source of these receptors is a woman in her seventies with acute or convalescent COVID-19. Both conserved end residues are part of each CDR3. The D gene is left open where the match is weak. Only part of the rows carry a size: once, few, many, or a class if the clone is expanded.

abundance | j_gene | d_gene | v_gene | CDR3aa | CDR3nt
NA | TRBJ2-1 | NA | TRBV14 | CASSQDLGATEQFF | TGTGCCAGCAGCCAAGATCTTGGGGCGACCGAGCAGTTCTTC
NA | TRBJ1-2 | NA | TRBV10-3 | CAISESIGADYGYTF | TGTGCCATCAGTGAGTCGATAGGGGCTGATTATGGCTACACCTTC
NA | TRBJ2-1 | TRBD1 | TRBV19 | CASSSWGRQGANNEQFF | TGTGCCAGTAGTTCTTGGGGGCGACAGGGGGCCAACAATGAGCAGTTCTTC
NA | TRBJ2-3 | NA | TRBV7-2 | CASSFRIGGQSTDTQYF | TGTGCCAGCAGCTTCCGGATAGGTGGACAGAGCACAGATACGCAGTATTTT
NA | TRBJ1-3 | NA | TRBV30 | CAWSQAGGNTIYF | TGTGCCTGGTCTCAGGCTGGGGGAAACACCATATATTTT
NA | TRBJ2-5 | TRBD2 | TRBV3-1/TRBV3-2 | CASSESLAGVSQETQYF | TGTGCCAGCAGCGAGTCCTTAGCGGGGGTGTCACAAGAGACCCAGTACTTC
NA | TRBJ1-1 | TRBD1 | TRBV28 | CASSSQGLGTEAFF | TGTGCCAGCAGTTCACAGGGGCTGGGTACTGAAGCTTTCTTT
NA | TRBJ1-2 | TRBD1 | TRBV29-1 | CSVRQGARGYTF | TGCAGCGTCCGACAGGGGGCGCGTGGCTACACCTTC
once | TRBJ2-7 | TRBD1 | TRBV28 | CASSFPGQDSEQYF | TGTGCCAGCAGCTTCCCGGGACAGGATAGCGAGCAGTACTTC
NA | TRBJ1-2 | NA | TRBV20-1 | CSAREIGYTF | TGCAGTGCTAGAGAAATAGGCTACACCTTC
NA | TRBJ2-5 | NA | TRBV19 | CASRKGGQETQYF | TGTGCCAGTCGGAAAGGCGGCCAAGAGACCCAGTACTTC
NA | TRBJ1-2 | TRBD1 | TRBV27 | CASSWDRGNGGYTF | TGTGCCAGCAGTTGGGACAGGGGTAACGGTGGCTACACCTTC
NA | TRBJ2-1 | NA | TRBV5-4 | CASSRSGEYNEQFF | TGTGCCAGCAGCCGTTCGGGGGAATACAATGAGCAGTTCTTC
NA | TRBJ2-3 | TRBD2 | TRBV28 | CASSLGTSGRLADTQYF | TGTGCCAGCAGTTTAGGGACTAGCGGGAGGCTTGCGGATACGCAGTATTTT
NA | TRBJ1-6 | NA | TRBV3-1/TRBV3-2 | CASSSGFGTPLHF | TGTGCCAGCAGCTCAGGGTTTGGTACACCCCTCCACTTT
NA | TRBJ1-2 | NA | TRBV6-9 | CASSYLQGSRWGYTF | TGTGCCAGCAGTTATTTGCAGGGTTCCCGGTGGGGCTACACCTTC
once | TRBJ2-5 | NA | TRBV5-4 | CASSLSAGPETQYF | TGTGCCAGCAGCTTGTCGGCAGGCCCAGAGACCCAGTACTTC
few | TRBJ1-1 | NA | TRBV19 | CASKFAEITEAFF | TGTGCCAGTAAATTTGCGGAAATAACTGAAGCTTTCTTT
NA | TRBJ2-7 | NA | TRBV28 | CASSSPGQAYEQYF | TGTGCCAGCAGTTCTCCGGGACAAGCCTACGAGCAGTACTTC
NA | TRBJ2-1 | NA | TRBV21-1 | CASSKEASGNNEQFF | TGTGCCAGCAGCAAAGAAGCTAGCGGGAACAATGAGCAGTTCTTC
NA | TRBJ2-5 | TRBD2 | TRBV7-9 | CASSLNSGRLIEETQYF | TGTGCCAGCAGCTTAAATAGCGGGAGGCTCATCGAAGAGACCCAGTACTTC
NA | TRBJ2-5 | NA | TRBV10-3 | CAISAGESETQYF | TGTGCCATCAGTGCTGGTGAGTCGGAGACCCAGTACTTC
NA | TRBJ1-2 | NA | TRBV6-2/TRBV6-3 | CASSSTPTAYGYTF | TGTGCCAGCAGTTCGACACCAACGGCCTATGGCTACACCTTC
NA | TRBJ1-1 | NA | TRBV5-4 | CASSLEQVNTEAFF | TGTGCCAGCAGCTTGGAACAGGTGAACACTGAAGCTTTCTTT
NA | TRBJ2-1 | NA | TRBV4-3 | CASSQEPQGSGKQFF | TGCGCCAGCAGCCAAGAACCTCAGGGGAGCGGCAAGCAGTTCTTC